A selection of T cell receptor beta chains follows, all from one sample in a study of cytomegalovirus exposure and HLA in healthy donors. Profiling relied on immunoSEQ multiplex PCR, and the TCRdb table lists in-frame clones only, not all of them. Of 160,000 or so clones in the sample, around 76% were seen once. The sequencing input was PBMCs. The receptors shown here come from a man in his 60s in good health and CMV-seronegative. CDR3s include the opening cysteine and the closing phenylalanine or tryptophan. Fields, in order: CDR3 DNA, CDR3 protein, clone size, J gene, V gene, D gene. D genes are given only for firm matches. Size values are once, few and many counts, or a class for expanded clones, and some rows have none.

TGCGCCAGGCCTGGGACCCCGAAAGGGACAGGGGACTACGAGCAGTACTTC,CARPGTPKGTGDYEQYF,-,TRBJ2-7,TRBV5-1,TRBD1
TGTGCCAGCTCACCATTGACTAGCTCTAATGAAAAACTGTTTTTT,CASSPLTSSNEKLFF,few,TRBJ1-4,TRBV18,-
TGTGCCAGCAGCTCTAGCGGGAGACCCTACGAGCAGTACTTC,CASSSSGRPYEQYF,-,TRBJ2-7,TRBV5-4,TRBD2
TGTGCCATCAGGGGGACAGGGACCTACGAGCAGTACTTC,CAIRGTGTYEQYF,-,TRBJ2-7,TRBV10-3,TRBD1
TGTGCCATCAGTCCGGGACAGGGCAAAAATGAGCAGTTCTTC,CAISPGQGKNEQFF,-,TRBJ2-1,TRBV10-3,TRBD1
TGCGCCAGCAGCCATGATTCGACGGAGGGCTGGTCAAACTATGGCTACACCTTC,CASSHDSTEGWSNYGYTF,-,TRBJ1-2,TRBV4-3,-
TGTGCCAGTAGTAGGGGGGGGAGGATGAGCTCCTACGAGCAGTACTTC,CASSRGGRMSSYEQYF,-,TRBJ2-7,TRBV19,TRBD2
TGTGCCAGCTCACCGACGGAGGGAGATGGCTACACCTTC,CASSPTEGDGYTF,few,TRBJ1-2,TRBV18,-
TGTGCCAGCAGTGATTTAGGGCAGGGTCGGTTCTTC,CASSDLGQGRFF,-,TRBJ2-1,TRBV6-1,-
TGTGCCAGCAGCTTAGACGCCAGGGGGGAGCTGTTTTTT,CASSLDARGELFF,-,TRBJ2-2,TRBV11-2,-
TGCGCCAGCAGCTTGGCGTTAGCGGGAGATACGCAGTATTTT,CASSLALAGDTQYF,-,TRBJ2-3,TRBV5-1,TRBD2
TGTGCCAGCAGTGACAGACAGGGTATGAAGCAGTTCTTC,CASSDRQGMKQFF,-,TRBJ2-1,TRBV25-1,TRBD1
TGTGCCAGCTCATCCCAGACAGGGGAACTTGGCTACACCTTC,CASSSQTGELGYTF,few,TRBJ1-2,TRBV18,TRBD1
TGTGCCGGCAGCGTCGGGACAGGATATGGCTACACCTTC,CAGSVGTGYGYTF,once,TRBJ1-2,TRBV7-6,TRBD1
TGCGCCAGCAGCTTGGTGACAGCCTATGGCTACACCTTC,CASSLVTAYGYTF,-,TRBJ1-2,TRBV5-1,-
TGCGCCAGCAGCCAAGGGCCCGGGGGTGAGGGCTATGGCTACACCTTC,CASSQGPGGEGYGYTF,-,TRBJ1-2,TRBV4-1,-